This TCR beta chain derives from a study of blood T cell repertoires in COVID-19. For the study at large: The origin of the acute and convalescent COVID-19 samples was the United States, Italy and Spain.

Original processing notes: Scientists estimated how many nucleated cells there were by amplifying reference gene primers. Assay: immunoSEQ multiplex PCR; the TCRdb copy retains only in-frame clones and omits some. D and trimming were read from the DNA, whereas the V and J calls and clone size are those reported in that table. The repertoire consists of 180,000 or so clones, with less than 85% occurring once and the leading ten covering roughly 12%. CDR1 is GTSNPN and CDR2 is SVGIG in the germline V gene (reference sequence). The CDR3 extends over 13 amino acids. The V gene lost 0 bases and the J gene lost 8 bases, with 13 bases spanning the gap.

Sequencing was performed on peripheral blood. The chain is built from TRBV30 and TRBJ1-2, with D possibly being TRBD1 (6 bases). The TCR comes from a man aged 50 to 59 who had recovered from COVID-19. The DNA of the CDR3 is TGTGCCTGGAGTGTAAAACAGGGTGAGGGCTACACCTTC. Translated: CAWSVKQGEGYTF.